This T cell receptor (beta chain) was sequenced for a study of tumor and adjacent non-tumor tissue in lung cancer (dated by TCRdb to between 2017 and 2018). About the full investigation: Of the cohort, roughly 12 patients had adenocarcinoma, 2 had squamous cell carcinoma and 1 had small cell lung cancer. For each patient, one tumor sample and one normal lung sample were taken, giving approximately 33 paired specimens that underwent TCRbeta CDR3 sequencing. Bulk TCRbeta repertoires were compared between lung tumor tissue and matched distant non-tumor lung tissue obtained from roughly 16 lung cancer patients. Among the approximately 15 patients, ages ranged from about 31 to 85 years, about 10 were men and 5 were women, and disease was TNM stage I to III. Sequencing generated a total of 130,000,000 or so productive TCRbeta reads, averaging roughly 4.4 million reads per sample.

RNA was isolated from bulk, unsorted tissue, and RNA quality was assessed with a NanoDrop ND-1000 and an Agilent 2100. The normal lung samples consisted of distant non-tumor tissue collected more than 3 cm from the tumor edge. The donors were newly diagnosed lung cancer patients admitted for thoracic surgery in China from August to November 2014 who had not received prior chemotherapy. Anyone who had undergone radiotherapy or chemotherapy before, or who had another cancer at the same time, was left out of the study. Surgical tissue pieces of 1-2 cm3 were preserved in RNAlater solution and were kept at -80 degrees C until use. This clonotype showed up many times. There is no known antigen for this receptor. Qualities for individual bases were not recorded, and no much larger clone is one base off. The method behind the library was multiplex PCR. The sample was run on an Illumina HiSeq 2500. Following protocols modified from ARM-PCR, the researchers constructed TCRbeta libraries through three rounds of nested PCR with primers (Table S4). Before sequencing, PCR products of 200-500 bp were cut from the gel and purified using the QIAquick gel extraction kit. Concerning the study's data processing: Trimmomatic was used to clean the reads, FLASH merged the cleaned reads into complete CDR3 sequences, and MiTCR assigned the sequences to V(D)J germline segments. VDJtools was used to compute clonal diversity as the inverse Simpson's index. A read counted as productive if the sequence was in-frame and lacked a premature stop codon. TCRdb trimmed the raw reads at Q25, called clones with MiXCR and kept productive beta chains. Rows matching on CDR3 protein sequence are summarized as one entry with the most common DNA and genes. The V and J calls and clone size come from TCRdb's table, not from the authors' own analysis. The sample profile shows 90,000 to 110,000 distinct CDR3 sequences; around 57% of them were found once. Of the sample, around 19% is held by the ten largest clones.

From its cysteine to its phenylalanine, the CDR3 spans 16 amino acids. Only the CDR3 portion is preserved as DNA: 48 bases, with reading frame beginning at the first base. The junction carries 20 bases between V and J, which are trimmed by 6 bases and 2 bases respectively. The germline V gene gives CDR1 as SQVTM and CDR2 as ANQGSEA. Overall study results and their limits: Only around 15 patients were included in the cohort, and the need for larger samples and more detailed clinical data was noted by the authors. The methods do not name the sequencing platform or mention unique molecular identifiers. Because peripheral blood was not sequenced, the blood TCRbeta repertoires of the lung cancer patients in the study went unexamined. Significantly higher TCR diversity was found in younger patients, and higher tumor TCR diversity was associated with shorter overall and disease-free survival. A significantly larger cumulative share of the repertoire was made up by the top 100 clones in normal lung than in tumor tissue. Tumor tissue showed significantly greater TCR diversity (inverse Simpson) than normal lung tissue (approximately 400 vs 170, P = 0.0075, Mann-Whitney U test).

The TCR comes from a man aged 55 to 70 with non-small cell lung cancer. The sequencing input was distant non-tumor lung tissue. Recombination joined TRBV29-1 with TRBJ2-4; the D gene cannot be named for sure. This receptor has the CDR3 CSVAAGKGITKNIQYF. The DNA sequence reads TGCAGCGTCGCTGCAGGCAAGGGTATAACCAAAAACATTCAGTACTTC.